The clone carrying this T cell receptor beta chain was detected ten times or more. Its antigen remains unidentified. It was with previously described methods and listed TCR primers that bulk TCR libraries were made. TCRdb redid the calling of the PCR reads with MiXCR, one entry per CDR3 protein. This table holds around 300,000 distinct CDR3 sequences, 24% found once. Libraries from naive CD8 cells were generated from approximately 22,000 to 940,000 sorted cells (with 10%, 30% or 50% RNA). In the sort, naive CD8 T cells were defined as CD8+CD4-CCR7+CD45RA+. V was clipped by 4 bases and J by 5 bases; unmatched bases: 3. The CDR3 consists of 14 residues. The germline V gene encodes CDR1 SNHLY and CDR2 FYNNEI. This record belongs to a study of molecular identifiers for immune sequencing clone quantification. Findings and caveats of the study: Jurkat TCR RNA from one cell was spiked into 1 million or so naive cells, and it was reportedly detectable there.

The sequence was obtained from a human donor in good health. Some libraries in this study had Jurkat cell RNA spiked in. This chain connects TRBV2 to TRBJ1-2, with TRBD1 matching 11 bases. The sequenced sample was naive CD8+ T cells from blood, with Jurkat cell RNA spiked in. Subset described: FACS-sorted CD8+CD4-CCR7+CD45RA+ naive T cells. The CDR3 DNA follows: TGTGCCAGCAGTGGGACAGGGGGCTGGTATGGCTACACCTTC. Its translation: CASSGTGGWYGYTF. Full variable domain (outside the CDR3, taken from reference TRBV2 and TRBJ1-2): EPEVTQTPSHQVTQMGQEVILRCVPISNHLYFYWYRQILGQKVEFLVSFYNNEISEKSEIFDDQFSVERPDGSNFTLKIRSTKLEDSAMYFCASSGTGGWYGYTFGSGTRLTVV.